This TCR beta chain comes out of a study of cytomegalovirus exposure and HLA in healthy donors. Findings of the study overall: Later analysis indicated greater clonal expansion among HLA-associated TCR beta chains than among equally common other chains. Being productive about 87% or about 30% of the time was typical of most TCR beta V segments in an earlier analysis.

V lost 4 bases, J lost 2 bases, and 12 bases lay in between. CDR1 is WSHSY and CDR2 is SAAADI in the germline V gene. CDR3 size: 14 residues. Researchers ran the PCR with 60 Vbeta and 13 Jbeta primers. Measured with immunoSEQ multiplex PCR; TCRdb has only the in-frame clones, and not every one. This sample yields over 65,000 clones, of which over 75% are seen a single time; 6.5% belongs to the top ten. The donors (healthy individuals) were bone marrow donors. As concerns this clone: Its cognate antigen is unknown.

The V and J genes are TRBV10-2 and TRBJ2-7; a weak D match, TRBD1 (7 bases). The receptor's source is a human donor in good health. Sequences were obtained from PBMCs. The CDR3 region is CASSVGRGAYEQYF. In DNA, the CDR3 is TGCGCCAGCAGTGTAGGCAGGGGGGCCTACGAGCAGTACTTC.